Listed below are T cell receptor beta chains from one sample, sequenced in a study of blood T cells in healthy people across ages. Via MiXCR, TCRdb re-called the 5' RACE reads, giving one row per CDR3 protein. This sample has more than 800,000 distinct CDR3 sequences, with around 28% found just once. The material sequenced was blood. These TCRs come from a woman of 80 years or more in good health. Each CDR3 is given with its conserved first and last residue.

j_gene: TRBJ2-1
v_gene: TRBV12-3/TRBV12-4
CDR3aa: CASTPVGSSYNEQFF

j_gene: TRBJ1-5
v_gene: TRBV5-1
CDR3aa: CASSIGLNQPQHF

j_gene: TRBJ1-1
v_gene: TRBV5-1
CDR3aa: CASSIPGGMNTEAFF

j_gene: TRBJ2-1
v_gene: TRBV11-2
CDR3aa: CASSLAGSYSYNEQFF

j_gene: TRBJ2-4
v_gene: TRBV20-1
CDR3aa: CSARDYASSLGTKNIQYF

j_gene: TRBJ2-3
v_gene: TRBV7-9
CDR3aa: CACLLAGSTDTQYF

j_gene: TRBJ1-1
v_gene: TRBV5-6
CDR3aa: CASSLGAGGRTEAFF

j_gene: TRBJ2-3
v_gene: TRBV20-1
CDR3aa: CSARDSRHLSGGTDTQYF

j_gene: TRBJ2-7
v_gene: TRBV28
CDR3aa: CASRLQGAITYEQYF

j_gene: TRBJ2-2
v_gene: TRBV7-2
CDR3aa: CASSSSGSWTGELFF

j_gene: TRBJ1-5
v_gene: TRBV12-3/TRBV12-4
CDR3aa: CASSGDEDSQPQHF

j_gene: TRBJ1-1
v_gene: TRBV3-1
CDR3aa: CASSRQGGLTFGAEAFF

j_gene: NA
v_gene: TRBV12-3/TRBV12-4
CDR3aa: CASSPFKRTTRGYEQYF

j_gene: TRBJ2-1
v_gene: TRBV20-1
CDR3aa: CSARDLLGRNEQFF

j_gene: TRBJ2-1
v_gene: TRBV20-1
CDR3aa: CSVLTSGGAVPKQFF

j_gene: TRBJ1-1
v_gene: TRBV29-1
CDR3aa: CSVAGGPVNTEAFF

j_gene: TRBJ2-2
v_gene: TRBV7-9
CDR3aa: CASSWVGQGPTGERFF